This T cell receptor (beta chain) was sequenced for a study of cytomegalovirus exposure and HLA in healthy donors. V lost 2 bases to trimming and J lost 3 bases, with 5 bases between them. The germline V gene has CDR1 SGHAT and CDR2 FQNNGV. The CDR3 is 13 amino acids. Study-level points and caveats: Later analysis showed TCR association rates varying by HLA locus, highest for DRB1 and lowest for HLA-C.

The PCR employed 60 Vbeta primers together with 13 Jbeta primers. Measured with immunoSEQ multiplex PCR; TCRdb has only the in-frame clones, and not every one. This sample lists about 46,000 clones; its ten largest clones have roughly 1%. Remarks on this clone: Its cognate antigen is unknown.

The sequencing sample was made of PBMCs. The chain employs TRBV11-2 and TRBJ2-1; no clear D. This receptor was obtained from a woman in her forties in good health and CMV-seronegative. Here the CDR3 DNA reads TGTGCCAGCAGCTTACCCTACTACAATGAGCAGTTCTTC. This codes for CASSLPYYNEQFF.